This TCR beta chain was obtained from a study of blood T cells in healthy people across ages. The V end was cut by 4 bases, the J end by 11 bases, with 17 bases between. CDR1 is DFQATT, CDR2 SNEGSKA, per germline (reference sequence). The CDR3 is 12 amino acids. The extraction recovered at least 5.5 micrograms of total RNA per sample. The use of a sample-barcoded 5' primer and a J-beta primer mix characterized a second PCR of 7 to 11 cycles. TCRdb fed the 5' RACE reads into MiXCR, producing one record per CDR3 protein. The repertoire holds about 1 million distinct CDR3 sequences, with around 43% as singletons. This clonotype showed up just a few times. Antigen specificity is unknown. Points from the study as a whole: The study found more naive CD4+ cells and higher diversity in long-lived than aged donors. With unsorted PBMCs, a conclusive comparison of naive versus antigen-experienced cells was not possible. There was a strong correlation between TCR beta diversity and naive T cell percentage.

The sequence came from a woman in her fifties or sixties in good health. The V call is TRBV20-1, the J call TRBJ2-5, with a tentative D call TRBD2 (5 bases). The sequencing sample was made of blood. The CDR3 loop is CSATLSGEEQYF. The CDR3 DNA is TGCAGTGCTACACTGTCCGGGGAAGAGCAGTACTTC.